A single sample gave rise to the 5 T cell receptor beta chains below, sequenced in a study of cytomegalovirus exposure and HLA in healthy donors. Some clones are missing from TCRdb's copy, which holds only in-frame ones; the method was immunoSEQ multiplex PCR. The repertoire holds 120,000 or so clones, with around nine tenths as singletons. The specimen sequenced was PBMCs. These receptors came from a young woman in good health and CMV-seronegative.

This chain uses TRBV19 with TRBJ2-3; 8 nucleotides agree with TRBD1. CDR1 is LNHDA, CDR2 SQIVND, per germline (reference sequence). This CDR3 has 16 residues. The V segment lost 6 bases and the J segment 2 bases; nucleotides outside the gene matches: 10. CDR3 amino acids: CASSRRQGKTTDTQYF. CDR3 coding DNA: TGTGCCAGTAGCCGTCGACAGGGGAAGACCACAGATACGCAGTATTTT.

The chain is built from TRBV7-6 and TRBJ2-5; TRBD2 matches at 15 bases. Germline-derived CDR1 and CDR2 are SGHVS and FNYEAQ. The CDR3 has 18 amino acids. Trimming took 4 bases from V and 3 from J; bases not matched to a gene: 9. CDR3 nucleotide sequence: TGTGCCAGCAGCTACGGGCCGGGACTAGCGGGGGGCAAAGAGACCCAGTACTTC. Amino acids: CASSYGPGLAGGKETQYF.

The chain joins TRBV6-5 to TRBJ1-1, with 7 positions matching TRBD1. From germline, CDR1 is MNHEY and CDR2 SVGAGI. Trimming took 2 bases from V and 4 from J; bases not matched to a gene: 10. The CDR3 loop spans 16 amino acids. This CDR3 reads CASSYTSNRGSTEAFF. The CDR3 nucleotides read TGTGCCAGCAGTTACACATCGAACAGGGGTTCCACTGAAGCTTTCTTT.

V is TRBV7-2 and J is TRBJ2-1; 8 bases match TRBD2. The CDR3 covers 16 residues. Germline values: CDR1 SGHTA, CDR2 FQGNSA. The J segment lost 4 bases and the V segment lost 2 bases, leaving 7 bases of the junction unmatched. Here the CDR3 reads CASSLWAGGIYNEQFF. The CDR3 DNA sequence: TGTGCCAGCAGCTTATGGGCGGGAGGCATATACAATGAGCAGTTCTTC.

This chain connects TRBV2 to TRBJ2-7, with D perhaps TRBD2 (6 bases). CDR1 is SNHLY, CDR2 FYNNEI, per germline. Trimming left V 7 bases short and J 5 bases short, with 12 bases between. The CDR3 sequence is 12 residues long. The CDR3 spells CASTRGGNEQYF. CDR3 in DNA: TGTGCCAGCACGCGGGGCGGGAACGAGCAGTACTTC.